Given below is one T cell receptor (beta chain) in context. This specimen includes other DNA sequences encoding the same CDR3. These data are taken from a study of blood T cell repertoires in COVID-19. As for the study in general: Both acute and convalescent COVID-19 samples were obtained from the United States, Italy and Spain. In each case, the material was cDNA or gDNA derived from T cells, B-cell-depleted T cells, or PBMCs.

Trimming cost V 0 bases and J 1 base; bases outside gene matches: 4. CDR3 length equals 15 residues. The germline V gene encodes CDR1 SGHRS and CDR2 YFSETQ. The authors' processing: By means of reference gene primer amplification, nucleated cell counts were estimated. Profiling relied on immunoSEQ multiplex PCR, and the TCRdb table lists in-frame clones only, not all of them. V, J and clone size are those of that table, while D and trimming were read from the DNA. The data hold a few hundred thousand clones, with over 75% observed a single time. This sequence originates from a woman aged 30 to 39 with COVID-19, enrolled during active disease. Sequenced input: peripheral blood. This sequence joins TRBV5-1 and TRBJ2-7, with 7 bases lining up with TRBD1. The CDR3 DNA is TGCGCCAGCAGCTTGGGACAGGGTGCGTCCTACGAGCAGTACTTC. Translated, it gives CASSLGQGASYEQYF.